Listed here are 17 T cell receptor beta chains from one sample, sequenced in a study of patients and donors after allogeneic stem cell transplantation. TCRdb re-called the RT-PCR reads through MiXCR, storing one row per CDR3 protein. The sample holds some 880,000 distinct CDR3 sequences, roughly 18% seen once. Material: blood, either unsorted or a sorted T cell fraction (not recorded which). Receptors originate from a human donor who was either an allogeneic HSCT recipient or a stem cell or donor lymphocyte infusion donor (not recorded which). It is not recorded whose cells these are; they may come from a transplant donor.

This clonotype was picked up a small number of times. This sequence joins TRBV20-1 and TRBJ2-5; D not resolved. The CDR3 contains 11 residues. Per the germline V gene, CDR1 is DFQATT and CDR2 is SNEGSKA (reference sequence). V shed 6 bases and J shed 3 bases, with 8 bases lying between them. The CDR3 sequence is CSARLKETQYF. CDR3 bases: TGCAGTGCCCGGTTGAAAGAGACCCAGTACTTC.

This clonotype showed up just a few times. V usage is TRBV2 and J usage is TRBJ2-7; D gene uncertain. The V end was cut by 8 bases, the J end by 5 bases, with 10 bases between. The CDR3 has 11 residues. Germline V CDR1 and CDR2: SNHLY, FYNNEI. In DNA, the CDR3 is TGTGCCAGCGAGTCACCCAACGAGCAGTACTTC. This translates into CASESPNEQYF.

This clonotype appeared a few times. The rearrangement uses TRBV2 and TRBJ2-1; possibly TRBD1 for D (6 bases). This CDR3 comprises 12 residues. Looked up from germline, CDR1 is SNHLY and CDR2 is FYNNEI. The V and J ends lost 4 bases and 14 bases respectively, with 15 bases between them. As DNA, the CDR3 is TGTGCCAGCAGTGTGGGGCCGCAGGGGAAGTTCTTC. Amino acids: CASSVGPQGKFF.

This clonotype was observed a handful of times. As DNA, the CDR3 is TGTGCCAGCAGTGACGACAGGGGCGAGACAGATACGCAGTATTTT. It translates to CASSDDRGETDTQYF. The J gene is TRBJ2-3, the V gene TRBV2; 8 bases agree with TRBD1. Germline assignment: CDR1 SNHLY and CDR2 FYNNEI. J was trimmed by 3 bases and V by 3 bases; bases with no gene match: 5. This CDR3 comprises 15 residues.

V gene TRBV3-1 combines with J gene TRBJ2-1, with 11 positions matching TRBD2. Germline V gene sequence: CDR1 LGHDT, CDR2 YNNKEL (reference sequence). The CDR3 totals 16 residues. V lost 1 base and J lost 7; bases outside the gene matches: 6. Here the CDR3 reads CASSQVLTSGMNEQFF. DNA for the CDR3: TGTGCCAGCAGCCAAGTTTTGACTAGCGGGATGAATGAGCAGTTCTTC.

The rearrangement uses TRBV4-3 and TRBJ1-1, with 7 bases aligning to TRBD1. The J segment lost 4 bases and the V segment lost 4 bases, leaving 6 bases of the junction unmatched. This CDR3 spans 14 amino acids. CDR1 is LGHNA, CDR2 YSLEER, per germline. The CDR3 bases are TGCGCCAGCAGCCGGGACAGTCTGGGCACTGAAGCTTTCTTT. This translates into CASSRDSLGTEAFF.

This rearrangement joins TRBV20-1 to TRBJ1-1; maybe TRBD1 (5 bases). Trimming took 3 bases from V and 6 from J, leaving 14 bases between them. Per germline, CDR1 DFQATT and CDR2 SNEGSKA (reference sequence). The CDR3 length is 13 residues. Here the CDR3 reads CSASGGKSAEAFF. Written as DNA, the CDR3 is TGCAGTGCTAGCGGGGGAAAGAGCGCTGAAGCTTTCTTT.

The chain recombines TRBV20-1 with TRBJ2-7, with a weak D call TRBD2 (6 bases). V lost 6 bases and J 2 bases, leaving 14 bases between the germline ends. The CDR3 extends over 13 amino acids. The germline V gene encodes CDR1 DFQATT and CDR2 SNEGSKA (reference sequence). The CDR3 loop reads CSAILATTYEQYF. The CDR3 nucleotides are TGCAGTGCAATCCTAGCGACAACCTACGAGCAGTACTTC.

This clonotype was counted a few times. The rearrangement uses TRBV12-3 or TRBV12-4 and TRBJ1-3; 8 bases align to TRBD1. V trimming: 8 bases; J trimming: 4 bases; junction bases outside the gene matches: 10. The CDR3 spans 15 residues. In nucleotides, the CDR3 is TGTGCCAGCTTACACCAGGGGGCGCGAGGAAACACCATATATTTT. As protein: CASLHQGARGNTIYF.

In its sample, this clonotype was seen a few times. The chain carries TRBV30 and TRBJ2-1; maybe TRBD2 (6 bases). This CDR3 is 12 amino acids long. V was clipped by 0 bases and J by 13 bases, with 13 bases between them. Germline CDR1 and CDR2: GTSNPN and SVGIG (reference sequence). The CDR3 DNA follows: TGTGCCTGGAGTGTAAAGGGAGGATTTCAGTTCTTC. It encodes CAWSVKGGFQFF.

The chain is built from TRBV15 and TRBJ2-7; maybe TRBD1 (6 bases). The germline CDR1 and CDR2 sequences are LNHNV and YYDKDF (reference sequence). V lost 0 bases and J lost 6, with 12 bases in between. CDR3 length: 14 amino acids. CDR3 sequence reads: CATSRESRGSEQYF. CDR3 in DNA: TGTGCCACCAGCAGAGAGAGCAGGGGAAGCGAGCAGTACTTC.

Only a few counts were recorded for this clonotype. The J gene is TRBJ1-4, the V gene TRBV4-3; D is undetermined. The CDR3 totals 15 residues. Germline values: CDR1 LGHNA, CDR2 YSLEER. V lost 0 bases, J lost 7 bases, and 12 bases lay in between. In DNA, the CDR3 is TGCGCCAGCAGCCAAGATCGGTCCGCTTTTGAAAAACTGTTTTTT. Translation gives CASSQDRSAFEKLFF.

This clonotype was seen a few times. The chain carries TRBV20-1 and TRBJ1-2, with 10 bases matching TRBD1. Germline V gene lookup returns CDR1 DFQATT and CDR2 SNEGSKA (reference sequence). The CDR3 runs to 15 residues. V was clipped by 6 bases and J by 6 bases; unmatched bases: 13. The CDR3 DNA sequence: TGCAGTGCCCCAATCTGGGGGACAGGGGATAATGGCTACACCTTC. Its translation: CSAPIWGTGDNGYTF.

The V and J genes are TRBV20-1 and TRBJ2-1; 8 nucleotides align to TRBD1. The CDR3 is 16 amino acids. V shed 5 bases, J shed 4 bases, and the junction held 13 bases outside the gene matches. The germline V gene encodes CDR1 DFQATT and CDR2 SNEGSKA (reference sequence). The CDR3 sequence is CSARPGDRRIYNEQFF. CDR3 nucleotide sequence: TGCAGTGCTCGGCCCGGGGACAGGCGGATATACAATGAGCAGTTCTTC.

The chain uses TRBV5-6 and TRBJ2-1; D possibly uses TRBD1 or TRBD2 (5 bases each). Trimming cost V 5 bases and J 8 bases, with 14 bases left between them. This CDR3 spans 13 amino acids. The V gene's germline CDR1 is SGHDT and CDR2 YYEEEE. The chain's CDR3 is CASRRLGTHEQFF. CDR3 nucleotides: TGTGCCAGCAGGCGTCTAGGGACCCATGAGCAGTTCTTC.

This sequence joins TRBV30 and TRBJ2-1, with D possibly being TRBD1 or TRBD2 (5 bases each). V was trimmed by 3 bases and J by 8 bases, leaving 23 bases between them. Germline V gives CDR1 GTSNPN, CDR2 SVGIG (reference sequence). CDR3 length: 16 residues. As DNA, the CDR3 is TGTGCCTGGAGGCCCCTGGGGAGTCCCCGGGGCCATGAGCAGTTCTTC. It is translated as CAWRPLGSPRGHEQFF. The full variable domain, rest sourced from reference TRBV30 and TRBJ2-1, is SQTIHQWPATLVQPVGSPLSLECTVEGTSNPNLYWYRQAAGRGLQLLFYSVGIGQISSEVPQNLSASRPQDRQFILSSKKLLLSDSGFYLCAWRPLGSPRGHEQFFGPGTRLTVL.

This clonotype was picked up a small number of times. The chain carries TRBV20-1 and TRBJ2-5; D possibly corresponds to TRBD2 (6 bases). The V and J ends lost 3 bases and 9 bases respectively, with 17 bases between them. This CDR3 has 13 amino acids. Germline values: CDR1 DFQATT, CDR2 SNEGSKA (reference sequence). As DNA, the CDR3 is TGCAGTGCTAGGGAGGGGACTCGTTGGGCCCAGTACTTC. Amino acid sequence: CSAREGTRWAQYF.